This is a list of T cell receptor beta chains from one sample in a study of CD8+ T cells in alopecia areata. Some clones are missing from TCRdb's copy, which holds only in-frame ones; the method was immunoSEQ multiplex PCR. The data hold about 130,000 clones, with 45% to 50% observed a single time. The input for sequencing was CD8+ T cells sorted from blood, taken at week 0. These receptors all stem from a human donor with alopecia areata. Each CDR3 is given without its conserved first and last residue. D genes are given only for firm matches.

CDR3aa: ASSSLDEPVTDTQY; v_gene: TRBV11-2; j_gene: TRBJ2-3; d_gene: .
CDR3aa: ASRRQESNTEAF; v_gene: TRBV7-9; j_gene: TRBJ1-1; d_gene: .
CDR3aa: ASSLFPAAQPQH; v_gene: TRBV5-1; j_gene: TRBJ1-5; d_gene: .
CDR3aa: SVEVRGVFLGYT; v_gene: TRBV29-1; j_gene: TRBJ1-2; d_gene: .
CDR3aa: ASSHQGQGNGYT; v_gene: TRBV4-3; j_gene: TRBJ1-2; d_gene: TRBD1
CDR3aa: ASSSPTSYEQY; v_gene: TRBV7-9; j_gene: TRBJ2-7; d_gene: .
CDR3aa: AIHAPGQGAYGYT; v_gene: TRBV6-6; j_gene: TRBJ1-2; d_gene: TRBD1
CDR3aa: ASSQGTGQVTYEQY; v_gene: TRBV4-3; j_gene: TRBJ2-7; d_gene: TRBD1
CDR3aa: ASSIWREQHQPQH; v_gene: TRBV19; j_gene: TRBJ1-5; d_gene: .
CDR3aa: ASSYSGVAPYNEQF; v_gene: TRBV6-5; j_gene: TRBJ2-1; d_gene: .
CDR3aa: ASSQVPTGDQPQH; v_gene: TRBV4-1; j_gene: TRBJ1-5; d_gene: TRBD1
CDR3aa: ASSLLPFSGVYNEQF; v_gene: TRBV5-4; j_gene: TRBJ2-1; d_gene: .
CDR3aa: ASSHPPGDDEQF; v_gene: TRBV4-3; j_gene: TRBJ2-1; d_gene: .
CDR3aa: ASSQVSPRLPYYEQY; v_gene: TRBV4-1; j_gene: TRBJ2-7; d_gene: .
CDR3aa: ASSRTGTGNNNEQF; v_gene: TRBV4-3; j_gene: TRBJ2-1; d_gene: TRBD1
CDR3aa: ASSPDPSYEQY; v_gene: TRBV18; j_gene: TRBJ2-7; d_gene: .
CDR3aa: ASSPEASGGNEQF; v_gene: TRBV2; j_gene: TRBJ2-1; d_gene: TRBD2
CDR3aa: ASSLEGQGQETQY; v_gene: TRBV13; j_gene: TRBJ2-5; d_gene: .
CDR3aa: ASSLSRGQGITGELF; v_gene: TRBV11-2; j_gene: TRBJ2-2; d_gene: TRBD1
CDR3aa: ASSLASPLH; v_gene: TRBV6-6; j_gene: TRBJ1-6; d_gene: .
CDR3aa: AWSTTGGTEAF; v_gene: TRBV30; j_gene: TRBJ1-1; d_gene: TRBD1
CDR3aa: ASSLRSGSPGNTEAF; v_gene: TRBV7-2; j_gene: TRBJ1-1; d_gene: .
CDR3aa: AWSGQQGYDEAF; v_gene: TRBV30; j_gene: TRBJ1-1; d_gene: .
CDR3aa: SVESPGRGPDTQY; v_gene: TRBV29-1; j_gene: TRBJ2-3; d_gene: .
CDR3aa: ASSVGGAGGEQY; v_gene: TRBV9; j_gene: TRBJ2-7; d_gene: .
CDR3aa: ASSSTGEAYGYT; v_gene: TRBV5-4; j_gene: TRBJ1-2; d_gene: TRBD1
CDR3aa: ASSFGGVFTYEQY; v_gene: TRBV5-6; j_gene: TRBJ2-7; d_gene: .
CDR3aa: ASSYSLGGNTEAF; v_gene: TRBV6-5; j_gene: TRBJ1-1; d_gene: .
CDR3aa: ASSADRDGYTEAF; v_gene: TRBV7-2; j_gene: TRBJ1-1; d_gene: TRBD1
CDR3aa: ASSAGGQGNTEAF; v_gene: TRBV9; j_gene: TRBJ1-1; d_gene: TRBD1
CDR3aa: ASSFGPQAPGGEQF; v_gene: TRBV7-9; j_gene: TRBJ2-1; d_gene: TRBD2
CDR3aa: SAIGTYNEQF; v_gene: TRBV29-1; j_gene: TRBJ2-1; d_gene: .
CDR3aa: ASSLGSSYEQY; v_gene: TRBV13; j_gene: TRBJ2-7; d_gene: .
CDR3aa: AWSVVAGEFNEQF; v_gene: TRBV30; j_gene: TRBJ2-1; d_gene: TRBD2
CDR3aa: AWSVGSGVYNEQF; v_gene: TRBV30; j_gene: TRBJ2-1; d_gene: TRBD2
CDR3aa: ASSYSNEDNQPQH; v_gene: TRBV6-5; j_gene: TRBJ1-5; d_gene: .
CDR3aa: ASSEGDGNQPQH; v_gene: TRBV25-1; j_gene: TRBJ1-5; d_gene: .
CDR3aa: ASSYGAVDQETQY; v_gene: TRBV6-6; j_gene: TRBJ2-5; d_gene: .
CDR3aa: ASSQERGSYEQY; v_gene: TRBV14; j_gene: TRBJ2-7; d_gene: .
CDR3aa: ASSQVGNEQF; v_gene: TRBV14; j_gene: TRBJ2-1; d_gene: .
CDR3aa: ASSQVGDPYGYT; v_gene: TRBV4-2; j_gene: TRBJ1-2; d_gene: .
CDR3aa: AWRFDMNTGELF; v_gene: TRBV30; j_gene: TRBJ2-2; d_gene: .
CDR3aa: ASSEGDSSYEQY; v_gene: TRBV6-1; j_gene: TRBJ2-7; d_gene: TRBD1
CDR3aa: ASATDEQY; v_gene: TRBV2; j_gene: TRBJ2-7; d_gene: .
CDR3aa: ATSRDTGSEAF; v_gene: TRBV15; j_gene: TRBJ1-1; d_gene: .
CDR3aa: ASSQDRDRFYGYT; v_gene: TRBV4-1; j_gene: TRBJ1-2; d_gene: TRBD1
CDR3aa: ASSHLNPTGSEKLF; v_gene: TRBV4-2; j_gene: TRBJ1-4; d_gene: TRBD1
CDR3aa: ASTREAEETQY; v_gene: TRBV2; j_gene: TRBJ2-5; d_gene: .
CDR3aa: ASSAGTGGYEQY; v_gene: TRBV9; j_gene: TRBJ2-7; d_gene: TRBD1
CDR3aa: AWSVGPGNYGYT; v_gene: TRBV30; j_gene: TRBJ1-2; d_gene: .
CDR3aa: ASAGPYNEQF; v_gene: TRBV6-5; j_gene: TRBJ2-1; d_gene: .
CDR3aa: ASSLTSGGARGEQY; v_gene: TRBV9; j_gene: TRBJ2-7; d_gene: TRBD2
CDR3aa: ASSGGISPRPYEQY; v_gene: TRBV14; j_gene: TRBJ2-7; d_gene: .
CDR3aa: ASSLYRDNTEAF; v_gene: TRBV19; j_gene: TRBJ1-1; d_gene: .
CDR3aa: ASSPGGSSYEQY; v_gene: TRBV5-1; j_gene: TRBJ2-7; d_gene: .
CDR3aa: ASSQTVPGQPNYGYT; v_gene: TRBV4-3; j_gene: TRBJ1-2; d_gene: TRBD1
CDR3aa: ASSSQGASGETQY; v_gene: TRBV2; j_gene: TRBJ2-5; d_gene: TRBD1
CDR3aa: ASSFALPDRGGYT; v_gene: TRBV5-4; j_gene: TRBJ1-2; d_gene: .
CDR3aa: ASSQTGYNEQF; v_gene: TRBV13; j_gene: TRBJ2-1; d_gene: .
CDR3aa: ASSQDWDRGLNYGYT; v_gene: TRBV4-3; j_gene: TRBJ1-2; d_gene: TRBD1